The 15 T cell receptor beta chains below come from one sample, sequenced in a study of cytomegalovirus exposure and HLA in healthy donors. Measured with immunoSEQ multiplex PCR; TCRdb has only the in-frame clones, and not every one. The data show about 140,000 clones, 80% to 90% seen once. Sequenced sample: PBMCs. These receptors were obtained from a woman in her 30s in good health and CMV-seronegative.

This clone was counted only a few times. The chain is built from TRBV7-8 and TRBJ1-2; 11 bases are shared with TRBD1. Germline lookup yields CDR1 SGHVS and CDR2 FQNEAQ. CDR3 size: 14 residues. V lost 5 bases to trimming and J lost 6 bases; unmatched junction nucleotides: 5. The CDR3 coding sequence is TGTGCCAGCAGCCAGGACAGGGGGCGTAATGGCTACACCTTC. Its protein product is CASSQDRGRNGYTF. The full variable domain, rest sourced from reference TRBV7-8 and TRBJ1-2, is GAGVSQSPRYKVAKRGQDVALRCDPISGHVSLFWYQQALGQGPEFLTYFQNEAQLDKSGLPSDRFFAERPEGSVSTLKIQRTQQEDSAVYLCASSQDRGRNGYTFGSGTRLTVV.

The chain links TRBV5-4 to TRBJ2-1; TRBD1 aligns across 7 bases. Trimming took 4 bases from V and 3 from J; bases not matched to a gene: 7. This CDR3 contains 15 residues. The germline V gene encodes CDR1 SGHNT and CDR2 YYREEE (reference sequence). In DNA, the CDR3 is TGTGCCAGCAGCACCGACAGGGCACTCTACAATGAGCAGTTCTTC. It specifies CASSTDRALYNEQFF. The variable domain in full, completed from reference TRBV5-4 and TRBJ2-1, reads ETGVTQSPTHLIKTRGQQVTLRCSSQSGHNTVSWYQQALGQGPQFIFQYYREEENGRGNFPPRFSGLQFPNYSSELNVNALELDDSALYLCASSTDRALYNEQFFGPGTRLTVL.

J is TRBJ1-1 and V is TRBV28; TRBD1 matches 7 bases. CDR3 length equals 17 residues. J was trimmed by 2 bases and V by 2 bases; bases with no gene match: 11. CDR1 is MDHEN and CDR2 is SYDVKM in the germline V gene. In DNA form, the CDR3 reads TGTGCCAGCAGTTTAGGACTACAGGGGCGTCTAAACACTGAAGCTTTCTTT. Its translation is CASSLGLQGRLNTEAFF.

The chain is built from TRBV4-1 and TRBJ2-1, with 7 nucleotides matching TRBD1. V trimming: 2 bases; J trimming: 5 bases; junction bases outside the gene matches: 12. CDR3 length: 17 residues. Germline V gene data show CDR1 as MGHRA and CDR2 as YSYEKL. The CDR3 loop is CASSQPRQGRSNNEQFF. The CDR3 nucleotides read TGCGCCAGCAGCCAACCACGACAGGGCCGTTCAAACAATGAGCAGTTCTTC.

This clone was picked up one time. J is TRBJ2-5 and V is TRBV7-9, with 7 bases lining up with TRBD1. The germline gives CDR1 SEHNR, CDR2 FQNEAQ (reference sequence). The J segment lost 4 bases and the V segment lost 0 bases, leaving 8 bases of the junction unmatched. This CDR3 region has 16 residues. The CDR3 reads CASSLAILQGRETQYF. The CDR3, as DNA: TGTGCCAGCAGCTTAGCGATATTACAGGGGCGAGAGACCCAGTACTTC.

The rearrangement joins TRBV19 to TRBJ2-1; TRBD1 aligns across 10 bases. This CDR3 region has 15 residues. Germline assignment: CDR1 LNHDA and CDR2 SQIVND (reference sequence). V dropped 7 bases and J dropped 10; count of bases not matched to a gene: 13. In nucleotides, the CDR3 is TGTGCCAGTACTGTCCTGAGACAGGGGGCAGAAGAGCAGTTCTTC. This encodes CASTVLRQGAEEQFF.

The V gene is TRBV18, the J gene TRBJ1-6, with D perhaps matching TRBD1 (6 bases). Germline-derived CDR1 and CDR2 are KGHSH and LQKENI. The CDR3 is 16 residues long. Trimming left V 3 bases short and J 10 bases short, with 19 bases between. This CDR3 is CASSPHPPQGLSPLHF. CDR3 coding DNA: TGTGCCAGCTCACCTCACCCCCCTCAGGGGTTGTCACCCCTCCACTTT.

This clone was found once. The chain links TRBV6-1 to TRBJ1-2; 9 nucleotides line up with TRBD1. V dropped 6 bases and J dropped 1; count of bases not matched to a gene: 3. The CDR3 runs to 14 residues. Germline assignment: CDR1 MNHNS and CDR2 SASEGT. In nucleotides, the CDR3 is TGTGCCAGCAGGGGGACAGGGCTTAACTATGGCTACACCTTC. Translated, it gives CASRGTGLNYGYTF.

The rearrangement joins TRBV6-1 to TRBJ1-4; 9 nucleotides align to TRBD1. This CDR3 comprises 15 residues. J was trimmed by 5 bases and V by 8 bases; bases with no gene match: 9. Germline V CDR1 and CDR2: MNHNS, SASEGT. CDR3 nucleotides: TGTGCCAGCTCAACAGGGGGCAGTAGGAATGAAAAACTGTTTTTT. It encodes CASSTGGSRNEKLFF.

V usage is TRBV2 and J usage is TRBJ1-1, with a possible D match to TRBD1 (6 bases). Deletions cut 6 bases from V and 5 bases from J, with 22 bases between. CDR3 size: 16 residues. CDR1 is SNHLY and CDR2 is FYNNEI in the germline V gene. The CDR3 is CASSALSRGTGTEAFF. The CDR3 region has the DNA TGTGCCAGCAGCGCACTGTCGAGGGGGACGGGAACTGAAGCTTTCTTT.

For this clone: Other DNA variants within this sample encode the same CDR3. V gene TRBV7-2 combines with J gene TRBJ2-1, with 9 positions matching TRBD2. The CDR3 length is 16 residues. V lost 1 base, J lost 3 bases, and 4 bases stayed unmatched. Per germline, CDR1 SGHTA and CDR2 FQGNSA. The CDR3 reads CASSLVRLAVYNEQFF. Written as DNA, the CDR3 is TGTGCCAGCAGCTTAGTTAGACTAGCGGTCTACAATGAGCAGTTCTTC.

The chain combines TRBV28 with TRBJ1-2, with 8 bases identical to TRBD1. With V trimmed by 5 bases and J by 4 bases, 3 bases remained unmatched. This CDR3 spans 13 amino acids. The germline CDR1 and CDR2 sequences are MDHEN and SYDVKM. CDR3 bases: TGTGCCAGCAGTGCCGGACAGGGCTATGGCTACACCTTC. It is translated as CASSAGQGYGYTF.

This chain joins TRBV5-6 and TRBJ1-1, with D tentatively TRBD1 (6 bases). Trimming removed 4 bases from V and 1 base from J, with 14 bases in between. This CDR3 has 15 residues. Germline assignment: CDR1 SGHDT and CDR2 YYEEEE. CDR3 sequence reads: CASSGEGHPNTEAFF. For the CDR3, the DNA is TGTGCCAGCAGCGGGGAGGGACACCCGAACACTGAAGCTTTCTTT.

The chain employs TRBV7-2 and TRBJ2-5; 11 bases line up with TRBD2. The CDR3 sequence is 15 residues long. The ends lost 4 bases at V and 5 bases at J; junction bases unmatched: 6. CDR1 and CDR2 (germline): SGHTA, FQGNSA. Here the CDR3 DNA reads TGTGCCAGCAGCTATAGCGGGGGGGCCGGTGAGACCCAGTACTTC. This translates into CASSYSGGAGETQYF.

This sequence joins TRBV7-6 and TRBJ2-3; 9 nucleotides align to TRBD1. There are 14 residues in the CDR3. The J segment lost 3 bases and the V segment lost 4 bases, leaving 2 bases of the junction unmatched. Germline CDR1 reads SGHVS; CDR2 reads FNYEAQ. The DNA of the CDR3 is TGTGCCAGCAGCTCCGGACAGGGGACAGATACGCAGTATTTT. This sequence encodes CASSSGQGTDTQYF.